This TCR beta chain came from a study of technical replicates of blood from a handful of donors. The CDR3 loop spans 18 amino acids. Losses at the gene ends were 4 bases for V and 5 bases for J; bases not matched to a gene: 10. Looked up from germline, CDR1 is MGHRA and CDR2 is YSYEKL. Libraries were prepared by immunoSEQ multiplex PCR; TCRdb keeps only in-frame clonotypes and omits some of them. This sample has around 58,000 clones, with approximately 87% found just once. The chain couples TRBV4-1 to TRBJ2-1; 14 bases line up with TRBD2. The sequence derives from a human donor in good health. Some clones in this sample may be carry-over from other donors' samples. The source material was PBMCs. The CDR3 sequence: CASSPRPPGLAGDNEQFF. CDR3 DNA: TGCGCCAGCAGCCCACGACCCCCGGGACTAGCGGGAGACAATGAGCAGTTCTTC.